This T cell receptor beta chain was identified during a study of T cell changes during pregnancy in multiple sclerosis. The CDR3 has 12 amino acids. Germline V gene lookup returns CDR1 LNHDA and CDR2 SQIVND (reference sequence). With 5 bases clipped from V and 11 bases from J, the junction kept 8 bases outside the gene matches. Clones were read by immunoSEQ multiplex PCR, and TCRdb kept only the in-frame ones, dropping some. The repertoire holds tens of thousands of clones, with over 90% as singletons. J is TRBJ1-1 and V is TRBV19, with 7 nucleotides matching TRBD1. The receptor comes from a female donor with multiple sclerosis, enrolled in a pregnancy study. The input for sequencing was peripheral blood, taken in the third trimester of pregnancy. The CDR3 loop reads CASSLQGSDAFF. The CDR3, as DNA: TGTGCCAGTAGTTTACAGGGGAGCGATGCTTTCTTT.